This TCR beta chain came from a study of Ad26.COV2.S vaccination and SARS-CoV-2 variants (dated by TCRdb to about 2021). In terms of the full investigation: Vaccine-arm donors were drawn from COV1001, a multicentre, randomized, double-blind, placebo-controlled phase I-IIa trial of Ad26.COV2.S in healthy adults. Trial participants were randomized into five groups of five: low-dose or high-dose Ad26.COV2.S given once or twice, or placebo on both occasions. Ad26.COV2.S was administered intramuscularly at a dose of 5x10^10 or 1x10^11 viral particles, either as one shot or as two shots given 56 days apart. A total of around 32 samples were included in the TCR-sequenced set, comprising roughly 19 Ad26.COV2.S vaccine recipients, 5 placebo recipients and 8 SARS-CoV-2 convalescent individuals. Investigators remained blinded to trial group allocation during experiments and outcome assessment. Sequencing of the TCRbeta repertoire served to evaluate the specificity and breadth of SARS-CoV-2-reactive T cell receptors following Ad26.COV2.S vaccination.

Points the paper makes about the study in general: Vaccine and placebo recipients had similar non-spike TCR breadth, a finding consistent with the vaccine containing only spike. The authors noted that the TCR breadth and depth analyses may have underestimated total T cell responses. After vaccination, substantial breadth of spike-specific CD8+ and CD4+ T cell responses was reported. The study was not powered to compare responses between vaccine doses or regimens. Spike-specific TCR breadth was higher in Ad26.COV2.S recipients than in placebo recipients (P = 0.0014).

Here V drops 0 bases and J drops 1 base, and the junction holds 0 bases not matched to any gene. From its cysteine to its phenylalanine, the CDR3 spans 15 amino acids. Only the CDR3 DNA is retained, 45 bases long and in frame from the first base. Based on the germline V gene, the CDR1 and CDR2 sequences are SGHRS and YFSETQ. Sample treatment or condition, as interpreted from the label and publication: some 20 received Ad26.COV2.S at low or high dose, single or two shots; 5 received placebo; per-sample allocation not given. For vaccine and placebo recipients, the sequenced repertoires came from samples collected on day 63 after the first injection. Cohort 1b enrolled roughly 25 adults aged 18-55 years at a single site in Boston, USA, between 29 July and 7 August 2020. Ad26.COV2.S consisted of a replication-incompetent adenovirus type 26 vector by which a prefusion-stabilized SARS-CoV-2 spike protein from the original Wuhan strain was expressed.

TCRbeta CDR3 regions were sequenced with the immunoSEQ Assay. After extraction, genomic DNA underwent amplification by bias-controlled multiplex PCR, followed by high-throughput sequencing. In the source study's methods: Collapsing and filtering of sequences were performed to quantify the absolute abundance of each unique TCRbeta CDR3 region. T cell fraction was estimated by normalizing TCRbeta template counts to usable DNA, which was measured by amplifying reference genes present in all nucleated cells. Repertoire TCRs were annotated as SARS-CoV-2-specific when V gene, CDR3 amino acid sequence and J gene were exactly matched to a known reactive TCR set. The reference SARS-CoV-2 TCR set was obtained from MIRA and was filtered for enrichment in COVID-19-positive ImmuneCODE repertoires, whereby public or cross-reactive TCRs were removed. Drawing on the MIRA antigens, annotated TCRs were analysed further at the level of specific ORF or position within ORF. Breadth was defined as annotated unique rearrangements over total unique productive rearrangements; depth was the summed frequency of those rearrangements. TCR breadth was compared between groups using two-sided Wilcoxon rank-sum tests. This is the immuneACCESS table as TCRdb keeps it, with only in-frame sequences that have V and J called. A part of the clones is gone; compared with another copy, unresolved V genes explain less than half, and the rest is unexplained. V and J calls and clone size are as listed in that table; D and trimming were resolved from the DNA. This sample gives about 280,000 clones in total; 80% to 90% of them show up just once. The ten top clones hold around 3.5% of the sample.

Details on this clone: Its antigen is unknown. One base away there is no much larger clone; base qualities are not given.

The specimen comprised peripheral blood, sampled in a trial of Ad26.COV2.S vaccine versus placebo. The source is a person aged 18-65 years who received the Ad26.COV2.S COVID-19 vaccine or a placebo. The sequence is built from TRBV5-1 and TRBJ2-1, with 8 junctional bases fitting TRBD1. The bases are TGCGCCAGCAGCTTGGGGGACAGGTCCTACAATGAGCAGTTCTTC. Its protein product is CASSLGDRSYNEQFF.